This record concerns one T cell receptor (beta chain) sequence. The assay was immunoSEQ multiplex PCR, and TCRdb's table has in-frame clones only and misses some. This sample has approximately 71,000 clones, with roughly 92% found just once. This sample stems from a study of T cell changes during pregnancy in multiple sclerosis. The CDR3 is 18 residues long. V shed 6 bases, J shed 5 bases, and the junction held 16 bases outside the gene matches. CDR1 is MDHEN and CDR2 is SYDVKM in the germline V gene. The sequencing used peripheral blood, collected in the second trimester of pregnancy. This TCR derives from a female donor with multiple sclerosis, enrolled in a pregnancy study. The chain carries TRBV28 and TRBJ2-2; 9 positions match TRBD1. In nucleotides, the CDR3 is TGTGCCAGCAGGTGGACAGGGGCAGGGGCCAGATCGACCGGGGAGCTGTTTTTT. The encoded protein is CASRWTGAGARSTGELFF. The full variable domain, with the rest looked up from reference TRBV28 and TRBJ2-2, is DVKVTQSSRYLVKRTGEKVFLECVQDMDHENMFWYRQDPGLGLRLIYFSYDVKMKEKGDIPEGYSVSREKKERFSLILESASTNQTSMYLCASRWTGAGARSTGELFFGEGSRLTVL.